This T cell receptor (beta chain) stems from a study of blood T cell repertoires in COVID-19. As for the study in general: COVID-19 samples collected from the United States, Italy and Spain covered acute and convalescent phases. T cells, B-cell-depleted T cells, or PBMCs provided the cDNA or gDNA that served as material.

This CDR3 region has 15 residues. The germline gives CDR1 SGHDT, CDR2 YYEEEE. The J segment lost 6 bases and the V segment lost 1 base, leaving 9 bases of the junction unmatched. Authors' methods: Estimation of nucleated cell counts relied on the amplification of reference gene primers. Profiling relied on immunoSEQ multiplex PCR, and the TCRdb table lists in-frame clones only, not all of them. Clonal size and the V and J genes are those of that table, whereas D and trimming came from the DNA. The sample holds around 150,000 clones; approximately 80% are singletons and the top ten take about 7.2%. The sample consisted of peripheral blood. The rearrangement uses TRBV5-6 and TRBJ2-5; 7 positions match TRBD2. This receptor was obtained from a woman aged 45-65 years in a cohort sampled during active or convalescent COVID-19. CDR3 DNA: TGTGCCAGCAGCTTGATTCGAGGACTAGTAAAGACCCAGTACTTC. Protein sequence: CASSLIRGLVKTQYF.